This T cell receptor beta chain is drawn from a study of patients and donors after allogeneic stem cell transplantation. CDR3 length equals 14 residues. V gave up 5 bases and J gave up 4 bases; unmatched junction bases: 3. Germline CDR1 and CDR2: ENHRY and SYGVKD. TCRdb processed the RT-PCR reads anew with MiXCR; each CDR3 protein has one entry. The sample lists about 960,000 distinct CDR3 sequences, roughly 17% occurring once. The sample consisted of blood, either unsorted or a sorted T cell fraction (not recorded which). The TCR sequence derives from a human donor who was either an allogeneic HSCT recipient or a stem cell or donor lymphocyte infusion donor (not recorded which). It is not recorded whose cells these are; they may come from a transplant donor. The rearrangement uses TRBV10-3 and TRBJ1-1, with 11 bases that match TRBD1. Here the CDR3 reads CAISPGQGATEAFF. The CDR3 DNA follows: TGTGCCATCAGTCCTGGACAGGGGGCCACTGAAGCTTTCTTT.